These 15 T cell receptor beta chains came from one sample sequenced in a study of blood T cell repertoires in COVID-19. Here immunoSEQ multiplex PCR was the method, and the copy in TCRdb shows in-frame clones only, minus some. The sample lists roughly 230,000 clones, roughly 87% seen once, with roughly 4.5% in the top ten. Specimen: peripheral blood. These receptors all come from a woman aged 40 to 55 who had recovered from COVID-19.

This chain connects TRBV5-6 to TRBJ1-2; D unclear. V was clipped by 4 bases and J by 8 bases, with 24 bases between them. Germline CDR1 SGHDT, CDR2 YYEEEE. The CDR3 totals 16 residues. CDR3 protein: CASSRPRTAEFNGYTF. For the CDR3, the DNA is TGTGCCAGCAGCCGCCCCCGAACGGCGGAGTTTAACGGCTACACCTTC.

This clone was recorded only once. The chain has TRBV5-6 and TRBJ1-6; TRBD1 is a possible D gene (5 bases). V lost 0 bases and J lost 9, with 13 bases in between. Germline V gene data show CDR1 as SGHDT and CDR2 as YYEEEE. The CDR3 spans 15 residues. The CDR3, as DNA: TGTGCCAGCAGCTTGGATACGGGGGTGGGTTCACCCCTCCACTTT. Protein: CASSLDTGVGSPLHF.

The chain employs TRBV7-9 and TRBJ2-3, with 8 bases identical to TRBD2. In germline, CDR1 is SEHNR, CDR2 FQNEAQ (reference sequence). V was pared by 5 bases and J by 4 bases, with 14 bases of the junction left unmatched. The CDR3 contains 17 residues. CDR3 region: CASSPGGASNQADTQYF. CDR3 DNA: TGTGCCAGCAGCCCGGGGGGGGCGTCAAATCAGGCAGATACGCAGTATTTT.

V and J are TRBV19 and TRBJ1-2, with unresolved D. The CDR3 loop spans 15 amino acids. The V gene's germline CDR1 is LNHDA and CDR2 SQIVND (reference sequence). V was clipped by 4 bases and J by 4 bases, with 16 bases between them. CDR3 DNA: TGTGCCAGTAGTACGGTGCCAGCACGCGGCTATGGCTACACCTTC. It translates to CASSTVPARGYGYTF.

J is TRBJ2-7 and V is TRBV2; TRBD2 agrees at 8 bases. The ends lost 3 bases at V and 4 bases at J; junction bases unmatched: 5. The germline CDR1 and CDR2 sequences are SNHLY and FYNNEI. The CDR3 consists of 14 residues. CDR3 DNA sequence: TGTGCCAGCAGTGAGGCGGGGGGTGGGTACGAGCAGTACTTC. This sequence encodes CASSEAGGGYEQYF.

J is TRBJ1-6 and V is TRBV28; D is undetermined. The germline V gene encodes CDR1 MDHEN and CDR2 SYDVKM. Trimming removed 8 bases from V and 10 bases from J, with 21 bases in between. CDR3 length: 15 amino acids. The chain's CDR3 is CASFNNMGSGSPLHF. CDR3 nucleotides: TGTGCCAGCTTTAATAATATGGGTTCGGGATCACCCCTCCACTTT. Full variable domain (rest looked up from reference TRBV28 and TRBJ1-6): DVKVTQSSRYLVKRTGEKVFLECVQDMDHENMFWYRQDPGLGLRLIYFSYDVKMKEKGDIPEGYSVSREKKERFSLILESASTNQTSMYLCASFNNMGSGSPLHFGNGTRLTVT.

This chain links TRBV30 with TRBJ2-6; 7 bases align to TRBD1. V lost 2 bases and J lost 2; bases outside the gene matches: 6. This CDR3 region has 16 residues. Per germline, CDR1 GTSNPN and CDR2 SVGIG (reference sequence). CDR3 nucleotides: TGTGCCTGGAGTCCACACAGGGGCACTGGGGCCAACGTCCTGACTTTC. Translating it yields CAWSPHRGTGANVLTF. The full variable domain, rest sourced from reference TRBV30 and TRBJ2-6, is SQTIHQWPATLVQPVGSPLSLECTVEGTSNPNLYWYRQAAGRGLQLLFYSVGIGQISSEVPQNLSASRPQDRQFILSSKKLLLSDSGFYLCAWSPHRGTGANVLTFGAGSRLTVL.

This clone appeared once. The CDR3 loop is CASGQGNSPLHF. DNA of the CDR3: TGTGCCTCGGGACAGGGCAATTCACCCCTCCACTTT. The rearrangement joins TRBV30 to TRBJ1-6; 9 nucleotides match TRBD1. This CDR3 region has 12 residues. Germline V gene sequence: CDR1 GTSNPN, CDR2 SVGIG (reference sequence). Trimming cost V 7 bases and J 7 bases; bases outside gene matches: 2.

In nucleotides, the CDR3 is TGTGCCAGCAGTGAAGCGTACCGGGGGACTGAAGCTTTCTTT. It codes for CASSEAYRGTEAFF. V usage is TRBV2 and J usage is TRBJ1-1, with a weak D call TRBD1 (5 bases). Germline-derived CDR1 and CDR2 are SNHLY and FYNNEI. The ends were cut back, 0 bases at V and 5 bases at J, with 10 bases in the middle. The CDR3 sequence is 14 residues long.

The table lists this clone with a count of one. CDR3: CASSPNRGLNGYTF. The CDR3 DNA reads TGTGCCAGCAGCCCTAACAGGGGTTTGAATGGCTACACCTTC. V usage is TRBV27 and J usage is TRBJ1-2, with 7 bases identical to TRBD1. The CDR3 contains 14 residues. Germline CDR1 and CDR2: MNHEY and SMNVEV (reference sequence). After removal of 6 bases from V and 6 bases from J, the junction contained 10 bases not matched to a gene.

This clone was seen a single time. V is TRBV19 and J is TRBJ1-2; 7 bases map to TRBD1. CDR1 and CDR2 from the germline V gene are LNHDA and SQIVND (reference sequence). CDR3 size: 16 residues. Trimming at V came to 5 bases and at J to 8 bases, leaving 17 bases not matched to a gene. CDR3 DNA sequence: TGTGCCAGTAGTGCCACAGGGGAGATTCCTATTTACGGCTACACCTTC. As protein: CASSATGEIPIYGYTF.

This clone was found a few times. V usage is TRBV10-1 and J usage is TRBJ2-5; 8 bases line up with TRBD1. V trimming: 3 bases; J trimming: 1 base; junction bases outside the gene matches: 1. The CDR3 is made up of 14 amino acids. Germline V gives CDR1 WNHNN, CDR2 SYGVQD (reference sequence). The CDR3 nucleotides are TGCGCCAGCAGTGAAGGGACAGGCCAAGAGACCCAGTACTTC. Amino acids: CASSEGTGQETQYF.

The CDR3 sequence is CASSTQGGLNEKLFF. The CDR3 DNA sequence: TGTGCCAGTAGTACCCAAGGGGGCCTTAATGAAAAACTGTTTTTT. The V and J genes are TRBV19 and TRBJ1-4, with 7 bases fitting TRBD1. The germline CDR1 and CDR2 sequences are LNHDA and SQIVND (reference sequence). The CDR3 length is 15 residues. J was trimmed by 4 bases and V by 4 bases; bases with no gene match: 6. Full variable domain (remainder filled in from reference TRBV19 and TRBJ1-4): DGGITQSPKYLFRKEGQNVTLSCEQNLNHDAMYWYRQDPGQGLRLIYYSQIVNDFQKGDIAEGYSVSREKKESFPLTVTSAQKNPTAFYLCASSTQGGLNEKLFFGSGTQLSVL.

The chain uses TRBV6-5 and TRBJ2-2; D is possibly TRBD2 (6 bases). V was trimmed by 5 bases and J by 1 base, leaving 8 bases between them. Per germline, CDR1 MNHEY and CDR2 SVGAGI. The CDR3 is made up of 14 amino acids. The CDR3 bases are TGTGCCAGCAGTCCGCGGGGGAACACCGGGGAGCTGTTTTTT. Translated, it gives CASSPRGNTGELFF.

The rearrangement joins TRBV28 to TRBJ1-5; 8 bases map to TRBD1. After removal of 4 bases from V and 7 bases from J, the junction contained 12 bases not matched to a gene. Germline V gene lookup returns CDR1 MDHEN and CDR2 SYDVKM. This CDR3 is 16 amino acids long. DNA of the CDR3: TGTGCCAGCAGTTCCCCGGACAGGGCGTTACTCCAGCCCCAGCATTTT. Its translation: CASSSPDRALLQPQHF.